This T cell receptor beta chain emerged from a study of T cells in localized non-small cell lung cancer. General study findings and limits: Detection in adjacent lung was observed for a median roughly 55 of the top 100 tumor clones.

Germline V lookup: CDR1 SGHRS, CDR2 YFSETQ. The CDR3 contains 15 residues. After removal of 2 bases from V and 4 bases from J, the junction contained 7 bases not matched to a gene. Profiling relied on immunoSEQ multiplex PCR, and the TCRdb table lists in-frame clones only, not all of them. Of about 2,900 clones in the sample, about 25% are singletons; the top ten hold approximately 9%. In this sample, this clone turned up once. The antigen is undetermined. V usage is TRBV5-1 and J usage is TRBJ2-7; 9 bases line up with TRBD1. This specimen consisted of lung tumor tissue, obtained before any cancer treatment. This TCR was sampled from a male donor at least 60 years old with stage III lung adenocarcinoma. CDR3 sequence (DNA): TGCGCCAGCAGCTTATTACAGGGGGCGAGGTACGAGCAGTACTTC. Translation gives CASSLLQGARYEQYF. Full variable domain (missing parts from reference TRBV5-1 and TRBJ2-7): KAGVTQTPRYLIKTRGQQVTLSCSPISGHRSVSWYQQTPGQGLQFLFEYFSETQRNKGNFPGRFSGRQFSNSRSEMNVSTLELGDSALYLCASSLLQGARYEQYFGPGTRLTVT.